This T cell receptor beta chain emerged from a study of molecular identifiers for immune sequencing clone quantification. CDR3 size: 15 residues. Germline CDR1 and CDR2: LNHDA and SQIVND (reference sequence). V lost 1 base and J lost 6, with 15 bases in between. TCRdb analysed the PCR reads with MiXCR anew, one entry per CDR3 protein. The table records around 300,000 distinct CDR3 sequences, over 20% of them present only once. The receptor was isolated from a human donor in good health. Some libraries in this study had Jurkat cell RNA spiked in. V gene TRBV19 combines with J gene TRBJ1-1; D gene ambiguous. The sequenced sample was naive CD8+ T cells from blood, with Jurkat cell RNA spiked in. Subset given: FACS-sorted CD8+CD4-CCR7+CD45RA+ naive T cells. CDR3 loop: CASSIGFREVAEAFF. In nucleotides, the CDR3 is TGTGCCAGTAGTATAGGTTTCCGGGAGGTCGCTGAAGCTTTCTTT.